This record covers a single TCR beta chain. This receptor's antigen is unknown. Base quality data are lacking; no much larger clone is found one base away. This entry belongs to a study of T-cell reconstitution after alpha-beta-depleted transplantation in children (dated by TCRdb to about 2016). General notes on the study: Using TCR repertoire profiling, the study followed T-cell immune reconstitution in a quantitative way in children after TCRalphabeta/CD19-depleted allogeneic hematopoietic cell transplantation.

The treatment or condition label of this sample denotes: allogeneic hematopoietic cell transplantation with graft depleted of TCRalphabeta T cells and CD19 B cells. The children who served as transplant recipients had been given grafts of TCRalphabeta/CD19-depleted allogeneic hematopoietic cells. Library preparation employed PCR. TCRdb lists the instrument as Illumina HiSeq 2500. Molecular barcoding was employed in the preparation of TCR libraries, with unique molecular identifiers being used to normalize TCRbeta repertoire quantification. TCRdb passed the public sequencing reads through fastp at Q25 and MiXCR, retaining productive beta sequences. Rows matching on CDR3 protein sequence are summarized as one entry with the most common DNA and genes. This sample has 780,000 or so distinct CDR3 sequences in its table, and roughly 16% of those were observed once. The leading ten clones occupy approximately 4.5% of the sample.

Summary of the overall study and its limitations: Over the following months the frequencies of hyperexpanded clones went down, and after one year T-cell counts and TCRbeta diversity were mostly credited to newly produced T cells. About two months after transplant, the apparently early recovery of alphabetaT-cell counts reportedly depended on just several hundred clones that had expanded rapidly and came from non-depleted graft cells. In some patients, high TCRbeta diversity at day 60 was attributed to recipient T cells and intrathymic progenitors that had survived conditioning.

The junction shows trimming of 0 bases on V and 0 bases on J, plus 9 bases between the germline ends. Via the germline V gene, CDR1 is SGHRS and CDR2 YFSETQ. CDR3 length: 15 amino acids, cysteine to phenylalanine. Of all the DNA, just the CDR3 is kept, 45 bases in frame from base 1. The sample here was PBMCs, mostly from graft donor cells, taken 360 days after TCRalphabeta/CD19-depleted stem cell transplant. The rearranged segments are TRBV5-1 and TRBJ1-1; the D gene is not confidently resolved. This clonotype was sampled from a male patient between 5 and 17 years old who had a stem cell transplant for acute lymphoblastic leukemia, so the T cells may come from the graft donor. The nucleotide sequence reads TGCGCCAGCAGCTTGGGTCGTTGGATGAACACTGAAGCTTTCTTT. It is translated as CASSLGRWMNTEAFF.